This entry is about one TCR beta chain. Germline assignment: CDR1 MRHNA and CDR2 SNTAGT. With 6 bases removed from V and 7 bases from J, the gap between germline ends came to 16 bases. This CDR3 region has 14 residues. The authors' processing: Scientists estimated how many nucleated cells there were by amplifying reference gene primers. Profiled with immunoSEQ multiplex PCR; TCRdb holds only in-frame clones, not every one. The V and J calls and clone size were taken over from that table, and D and trimming were inferred from the DNA. The sample comprises around 120,000 clones, about 80% of which are singletons, and roughly 9.7% rests with the top ten. The data belong to a study of blood T cell repertoires in COVID-19. Looking at the study overall: Specimens from acute and convalescent COVID-19 originated in the United States, Italy and Spain. PBMCs, B-cell-depleted T cells, or T cells were the source of the cDNA or gDNA that made up the material.

V and J are TRBV6-4 and TRBJ2-1; D possibly corresponds to TRBD2 (6 bases). Sequencing was carried out using peripheral blood. The sequence came from a man in his forties or fifties with active or convalescent COVID-19. CDR3 DNA: TGTGCCAGCAGCGAAATTGCCGGGGGAAATGAGCAGTTCTTC. This gives the protein CASSEIAGGNEQFF.